Sequencing of this TCR beta chain was carried out in a study of glioma-infiltrating T cells. In the study overall: Before surgery, glioma patients received dexamethasone for at most six days.

Whole-study findings and limits: Tissue-blood divergence was below expectation in non-neoplastic patients, above in gliomas.

Germline CDR1 and CDR2: SGHTA and FQGNSA. The CDR3 sequence is 15 residues long. Amplification of TCR alpha and beta CDR3 regions from RNA used iRepertoire nested multiplex PCR. Input was 100-400 ng of tissue mRNA or PBMC total RNA. Via MiXCR, TCRdb re-called the multiplex PCR reads, giving one row per CDR3 protein. The sample lists a few hundred thousand distinct CDR3 sequences, about two fifths seen once, with 12% in the top ten. On this clonotype: What it binds is not known. At one of its ends the junction is not consistent with the germline gene, which may arise from a read error.

This receptor was identified in a human donor with low-grade glioma or glioblastoma, undergoing nonglioma brain surgery, or in good health (not recorded which). The rearrangement uses TRBV7-2 and TRBJ1-5; D is unclear. Sample: glioma tissue, nonneoplastic brain tissue, or PBMCs (not recorded which). The CDR3 nucleotides read TGTGCCAGCAGCCCGGGTATCAGGCAAAGTCAGTCCCAGCATTTT. Translation: CASSPGIRQSQSQHF.